The 23 T cell receptor beta chains below all came from one sample that was sequenced in a study of blood T cell repertoires in COVID-19. Profiled with immunoSEQ multiplex PCR; TCRdb holds only in-frame clones, not every one. The sample lists 270,000 or so clones, over 75% occurring once. The specimen sequenced was peripheral blood. These receptors all stem from a human donor in a cohort sampled during active COVID-19.

This chain links TRBV3-1 (or the pseudogene TRBV3-2) with TRBJ1-4; 12 bases map to TRBD1. The CDR3 extends over 19 amino acids. Per the germline V gene, CDR1 is LGHDT and CDR2 is YNNKEL (reference sequence). V trimming: 5 bases; J trimming: 3 bases; junction bases outside the gene matches: 13. The CDR3 reads CASSAGQGAFSRANEKLFF. The CDR3, as DNA: TGTGCCAGCAGCGCGGGACAGGGGGCGTTTTCGAGGGCTAATGAAAAACTGTTTTTT.

The rearrangement links TRBV15 to TRBJ2-2; no clear D gene. The V gene lost 1 base and the J gene lost 8 bases, with 17 bases spanning the gap. The CDR3 has 16 residues. The V gene's germline CDR1 is LNHNV and CDR2 YYDKDF (reference sequence). DNA of the CDR3: TGTGCCACCAGCAGAGGCCCCGTCGGTGGAGCTGGGGAGCTGTTTTTT. Translated: CATSRGPVGGAGELFF.

This rearrangement joins TRBV2 to TRBJ1-1; D is uncertain. V was trimmed by 11 bases and J by 5 bases, leaving 21 bases between them. Germline V gene lookup returns CDR1 SNHLY and CDR2 FYNNEI. The CDR3 loop spans 14 amino acids. CDR3 sequence (DNA): TGTGCCGGAGCTGCCACCGGATTTAGGACTGAAGCTTTCTTT. Translating gives CAGAATGFRTEAFF.

The V and J genes are TRBV24-1 and TRBJ2-5; D may be TRBD2 (7 bases). This CDR3 has 12 residues. Germline V gives CDR1 KGHDR, CDR2 SFDVKD. The V end lost 4 bases, the J end lost 9 bases, and 11 bases lay between the germline ends. Written as DNA, the CDR3 is TGTGCCACCAGTGAAGGGGGGGGAGCCCAGTACTTC. It codes for CATSEGGGAQYF.

The sample holds a few counts of this clone. This chain links TRBV9 with TRBJ1-2, with D hard to call. The length of the CDR3 is 16 residues. CDR1 is SGDLS, CDR2 YYNGEE, per germline. The V end lost 0 bases, the J end lost 6 bases, and 18 bases lay between the germline ends. CDR3 bases: TGTGCCAGCAGCGTAGTGCCAACGGAGGTTAGGAATGGCTACACCTTC. Protein: CASSVVPTEVRNGYTF.

V is TRBV4-2 and J is TRBJ2-5; the match to TRBD2 covers 15 bases. The length of the CDR3 is 18 residues. V dropped 0 bases and J dropped 0; count of bases not matched to a gene: 2. Germline V lookup: CDR1 LGHNA, CDR2 YNFKEQ. The CDR3 loop reads CASSQDGTSGGYQETQYF. DNA of the CDR3: TGTGCCAGCAGCCAAGATGGGACTAGCGGGGGGTACCAAGAGACCCAGTACTTC.

The V call is TRBV5-1, the J call TRBJ1-3; maybe TRBD1 (5 bases). Trimming removed 4 bases at V and 2 bases at J, with 16 bases between. The CDR3 extends over 16 amino acids. Per germline, CDR1 SGHRS and CDR2 YFSETQ. Here the CDR3 reads CASSIQASQPGNTIYF. CDR3 bases: TGCGCCAGCAGCATACAGGCCTCTCAACCTGGAAACACCATATATTTT. Complete variable domain (other parts from reference TRBV5-1 and TRBJ1-3): KAGVTQTPRYLIKTRGQQVTLSCSPISGHRSVSWYQQTPGQGLQFLFEYFSETQRNKGNFPGRFSGRQFSNSRSEMNVSTLELGDSALYLCASSIQASQPGNTIYFGEGSWLTVV.

The chain recombines TRBV6-5 with TRBJ1-2; no definite D call. The CDR3 totals 13 residues. V was clipped by 2 bases and J by 5 bases, with 9 bases between them. Per germline, CDR1 MNHEY and CDR2 SVGAGI. CDR3: CASSYTAGYGYTF. In DNA, the CDR3 is TGTGCCAGCAGTTACACAGCGGGTTATGGCTACACCTTC.

V and J are TRBV15 and TRBJ2-7, with D possibly matching TRBD2 (5 bases). Trimming left V 0 bases short and J 5 bases short, with 20 bases between. Germline V CDR1 and CDR2: LNHNV, YYDKDF (reference sequence). The length of the CDR3 is 17 residues. CDR3 sequence (DNA): TGTGCCACCAGCAGAGATCAGAGGCGGGCGATCGGTAACGAGCAGTACTTC. It translates to CATSRDQRRAIGNEQYF.

The chain recombines TRBV6-6 with TRBJ1-1, with D maybe TRBD1 (6 bases). CDR3 length: 13 amino acids. Germline assignment: CDR1 MNHNY and CDR2 SVGAGI (reference sequence). The ends were cut back, 5 bases at V and 1 base at J, with 8 bases in the middle. The CDR3 DNA is TGTGCCAGCAGTAAAGGGGGGAACACTGAAGCTTTCTTT. Protein: CASSKGGNTEAFF.

The J gene is TRBJ2-5, the V gene TRBV5-4; D is unresolved. Trimming took off 5 bases at V and 1 base at J, with 6 bases between the two ends. The germline V gene encodes CDR1 SGHNT and CDR2 YYREEE (reference sequence). The CDR3 is made up of 12 amino acids. The CDR3 DNA is TGTGCCAGCAGTCCGGGCCAAGAGACCCAGTACTTC. This codes for CASSPGQETQYF.

V gene TRBV5-1 combines with J gene TRBJ2-3; 8 nucleotides match TRBD1. The CDR3 consists of 13 residues. V gave up 5 bases and J gave up 1 base; unmatched junction bases: 0. CDR1 and CDR2 from the germline V gene are SGHRS and YFSETQ. CDR3 region: CASRGQGTDTQYF. CDR3 coding DNA: TGCGCCAGCAGGGGACAGGGCACAGATACGCAGTATTTT.

The gene calls are TRBV5-4 and TRBJ2-2; TRBD1 agrees at 9 bases. This CDR3 region has 15 residues. J gave up 4 bases and V 0 bases, and 1 base lay outside the gene matches. Germline V gene data show CDR1 as SGHNT and CDR2 as YYREEE (reference sequence). For the CDR3, the DNA is TGTGCCAGCAGCTTGGACAGGGGGCTCACCGGGGAGCTGTTTTTT. Translated, it gives CASSLDRGLTGELFF.

The chain is built from TRBV6-5 and TRBJ2-1; TRBD2 aligns across 11 bases. The CDR3 is 15 amino acids. Germline V gene sequence: CDR1 MNHEY, CDR2 SVGAGI. The V segment lost 8 bases and the J segment 8 bases; nucleotides outside the gene matches: 11. CDR3 in amino acids: CASLISGRAGDEQFF. DNA of the CDR3: TGTGCCAGCCTCATTAGCGGGAGGGCCGGAGATGAGCAGTTCTTC.

The rearrangement uses TRBV10-3 and TRBJ2-7; 10 bases agree with TRBD1. V was clipped by 7 bases and J by 3 bases; unmatched bases: 3. This CDR3 is built from 13 residues. In germline, CDR1 is ENHRY, CDR2 SYGVKD. CDR3: CAITGTGVYEQYF. The CDR3 region has the DNA TGTGCCATCACCGGGACAGGGGTCTACGAGCAGTACTTC.

The chain has TRBV12-3 or TRBV12-4 and TRBJ2-3; unclear D gene. V dropped 6 bases and J dropped 2 bases, with 6 bases sitting between them. The CDR3 is made up of 12 amino acids. The CDR3 loop is CASSSYTDTQYF. CDR3 DNA: TGTGCCAGCAGCTCTTACACAGATACGCAGTATTTT.

The chain combines TRBV18 with TRBJ1-1; 7 bases map to TRBD1. V gave up 6 bases and J gave up 1 base; unmatched junction bases: 8. The germline CDR1 and CDR2 sequences are KGHSH and LQKENI. The length of the CDR3 is 15 residues. The DNA of the CDR3 is TGTGCCAGCTCTCCCCAGACAGGGTGGAACACTGAAGCTTTCTTT. Translating gives CASSPQTGWNTEAFF.

The rearrangement links TRBV6-5 to TRBJ2-2; perhaps TRBD1 as D (6 bases). V shed 6 bases and J shed 7 bases, with 15 bases lying between them. This CDR3 spans 14 amino acids. The germline V gene has CDR1 MNHEY and CDR2 SVGAGI. The CDR3 loop reads CASREYKGVGELFF. The CDR3 coding sequence is TGTGCCAGCAGGGAGTACAAGGGGGTCGGGGAGCTGTTTTTT.

V is TRBV9 and J is TRBJ2-1, with 9 bases identical to TRBD1. The length of the CDR3 is 15 residues. Per germline, CDR1 SGDLS and CDR2 YYNGEE. Trimming took 2 bases from V and 4 from J; bases not matched to a gene: 4. The CDR3: CASSVRDRAYNEQFF. The DNA for the CDR3 is TGTGCCAGCAGCGTCCGGGACAGGGCTTACAATGAGCAGTTCTTC.

The chain has TRBV19 and TRBJ1-2, with D uncertain. The CDR3 consists of 14 residues. The V end was cut by 2 bases, the J end by 8 bases, with 15 bases between. Germline V gives CDR1 LNHDA, CDR2 SQIVND (reference sequence). The CDR3 DNA reads as TGTGCCAGTAGTATACGGCCGGGAGTAAGGGGCTACACCTTC. This translates into CASSIRPGVRGYTF.

This clone was detected once. This sequence joins TRBV6-5 and TRBJ1-2, with 10 bases fitting TRBD1. CDR3 length: 14 residues. The J segment lost 6 bases and the V segment lost 4 bases, leaving 5 bases of the junction unmatched. The germline CDR1 and CDR2 sequences are MNHEY and SVGAGI. The chain's CDR3 is CASSWSGTGDGYTF. The CDR3 coding sequence is TGTGCCAGCAGTTGGTCCGGGACAGGGGATGGCTACACCTTC.

The chain has TRBV18 and TRBJ1-4, with 7 positions matching TRBD1. Trimming removed 3 bases from V and 8 bases from J; junction bases left unmatched: 12. Germline CDR1 reads KGHSH; CDR2 reads LQKENI. This CDR3 contains 16 residues. This CDR3 reads CASSPQGTALREKLFF. DNA for the CDR3: TGTGCCAGCTCACCGCAAGGGACAGCCTTGAGGGAAAAACTGTTTTTT.

This clone has more than one count but fewer than ten. J is TRBJ2-3 and V is TRBV7-3; D not resolved. Per germline, CDR1 SGHTA and CDR2 FQGTGA. Deletions cut 5 bases from V and 7 bases from J, with 13 bases between. This CDR3 contains 13 residues. The CDR3 region has the DNA TGTGCCAGCAGCACTCCACCCGGTAATACGCAGTATTTT. Amino acids: CASSTPPGNTQYF.